This T cell receptor beta chain appears in the sequencing data of a study of technical replicates of blood from several donors. Measured with immunoSEQ multiplex PCR; TCRdb has only the in-frame clones, and not every one. The profile covers about 79,000 clones, with about 91% appearing a single time and approximately 0.4% taken by the ten largest. V was pared by 0 bases and J by 0 bases, with 9 bases between. The germline V gene has CDR1 SGDLS and CDR2 YYNGEE. The CDR3 has 16 residues. The clonotype originates from a human donor in good health. Some clones in this sample may be carry-over from other donors' samples. Input material: T cells isolated from PBMCs. The V call is TRBV9, the J call TRBJ2-2; D gene ambiguous. The CDR3 loop is CASSVGRYSNTGELFF. The CDR3 DNA is TGTGCCAGCAGCGTAGGCAGGTATTCGAACACCGGGGAGCTGTTTTTT.